This TCR beta chain was found in a study of blood T cell repertoires in COVID-19. Study details: PBMCs, B-cell-depleted T cells, or T cells were the source of the cDNA or gDNA that made up the material.

Original analysis: By means of reference gene primer amplification, nucleated cell counts were estimated. The data were produced by immunoSEQ multiplex PCR, yet TCRdb's version contains in-frame clones alone and is incomplete. The V and J calls and clone size come from that table; D and trimming were worked out from the DNA. The sample yields about 170,000 clones, approximately 84% seen once. Sequences were obtained from peripheral blood. The sequence derives from a man in his forties or fifties who had recovered from COVID-19.

The CDR3 loop is CASSLRGTAEQYF. DNA for the CDR3: TGTGCCAGCAGCCTGCGCGGGACAGCCGAGCAGTACTTC. The chain has TRBV12-3 or TRBV12-4 and TRBJ2-7; possible D gene TRBD1, 7 bases. Trimming removed 6 bases from V and 6 bases from J, with 15 bases in between. The CDR3 sequence is 13 residues long.